Listed here are 14 T cell receptor beta chains from one sample, sequenced in a study of identical twins. A single record per CDR3 protein comes from TCRdb applying MiXCR to the 5' RACE reads. The sample consists of 400,000 to 550,000 distinct CDR3 sequences, 20% to 25% of them appearing once. This same sample was also taken into another study, of T cells expressing NK-cell markers.

The sequencing sample was made of CD4+ T cells sorted from blood. These receptors were taken from a woman aged 18-29 years in good health.

This clonotype was counted only a few times. The chain carries TRBV20-1 and TRBJ1-6, with TRBD1 matching 7 bases. With 2 bases clipped from V and 6 bases from J, the junction kept 4 bases outside the gene matches. The CDR3 is 14 residues long. Germline CDR1 is DFQATT and CDR2 is SNEGSKA (reference sequence). DNA for the CDR3: TGCAGTGCTAGACCGCGACAGGGTAATTCACCCCTCCACTTT. Translation gives CSARPRQGNSPLHF.

In this sample, this clonotype turned up a few times. This chain connects TRBV10-3 to TRBJ1-2; 7 bases line up with TRBD1. The CDR3 consists of 15 residues. CDR1 and CDR2 from the germline V gene are ENHRY and SYGVKD. Germline trimming cut 3 bases from V and 8 bases from J; bases unmatched to any gene: 12. The CDR3 DNA reads as TGTGCCATCAGTGACCCCCACCTAGGGACAGAAGGCTACACCTTC. Translation gives CAISDPHLGTEGYTF.

This clonotype was seen only a few times. The chain combines TRBV12-3 or TRBV12-4 with TRBJ2-1; 10 bases are shared with TRBD1. This CDR3 spans 14 amino acids. Trimming removed 8 bases from V and 10 bases from J; junction bases left unmatched: 11. The CDR3: CASGSGTGAREQFF. CDR3 in DNA: TGTGCCAGCGGCTCAGGGACAGGGGCGAGGGAGCAGTTCTTC.

In its sample, this clonotype was seen a few times. The rearrangement joins TRBV20-1 to TRBJ2-3; perhaps TRBD1 as D (6 bases). Trimming took 5 bases from V and 1 from J, leaving 10 bases between them. From germline, CDR1 is DFQATT and CDR2 SNEGSKA (reference sequence). The CDR3 runs 13 residues. The DNA of the CDR3 is TGCAGTGCTCCAGGGGAAGGCACAGATACGCAGTATTTT. Translating gives CSAPGEGTDTQYF.

The chain recombines TRBV5-5 with TRBJ2-2, with 7 bases matching TRBD1. Germline values: CDR1 SGHKS, CDR2 YYEKEE (reference sequence). The V gene end was trimmed by 5 bases and the J gene end by 0 bases; junction bases not matched to a gene: 4. The CDR3 length is 15 residues. The CDR3 loop reads CASRQGQTNTGELFF. CDR3 bases: TGTGCCAGCAGGCAGGGACAGACGAACACCGGGGAGCTGTTTTTT.

This chain uses TRBV20-1 with TRBJ2-7; D is uncertain. V gave up 3 bases and J gave up 1 base, with 7 bases separating them. The CDR3 runs 12 residues. CDR1 and CDR2 from the germline V gene are DFQATT and SNEGSKA (reference sequence). Here the CDR3 reads CSASLQSYEQYF. The CDR3 bases are TGCAGTGCTAGTCTCCAATCCTACGAGCAGTACTTC.

In this sample, this clonotype turned up a few times. The chain joins TRBV29-1 to TRBJ2-3; D ambiguous. CDR3 size: 12 residues. Trimming removed 5 bases at V and 4 bases at J, with 10 bases between. Germline CDR1 SQVTM, CDR2 ANQGSEA. CDR3 sequence reads: CSVSRIPDTQYF. DNA for the CDR3: TGCAGCGTTTCAAGGATCCCAGATACGCAGTATTTT.

The V gene is TRBV14, the J gene TRBJ1-1; 11 bases fit TRBD1. The V and J ends lost 7 bases and 6 bases, in that order; junction bases with no gene match: 4. The CDR3 covers 13 residues. Germline assignment: CDR1 SGHDN and CDR2 FVKESK. The CDR3 loop is CASTGDRGAEAFF. CDR3 coding DNA: TGTGCCAGCACCGGGGACAGGGGGGCTGAAGCTTTCTTT.

This clonotype appeared a few times. The CDR3 DNA sequence: TGCAGTGCTCGAGTTCTGACCTACGAGCAGTACTTC. It translates to CSARVLTYEQYF. The V gene is TRBV20-1, the J gene TRBJ2-7; D is unresolved. There are 12 residues in the CDR3. With 5 bases removed from V and 2 bases from J, the gap between germline ends came to 10 bases. CDR1 DFQATT and CDR2 SNEGSKA come from the germline V gene (reference sequence).

The chain employs TRBV6-1 and TRBJ2-7, with 10 bases lining up with TRBD1. V shed 7 bases and J 0 bases; nucleotides not matched to a gene: 6. Germline V gene lookup returns CDR1 MNHNS and CDR2 SASEGT. This CDR3 comprises 15 residues. The chain's CDR3 is CASTADRGASYEQYF. The CDR3 DNA is TGTGCCAGCACTGCGGACAGGGGGGCCTCCTACGAGCAGTACTTC.

The chain links TRBV6-5 to TRBJ2-1; 9 positions agree with TRBD2. Germline-derived CDR1 and CDR2 are MNHEY and SVGAGI. V was clipped by 0 bases and J by 6 bases; unmatched bases: 6. This CDR3 spans 16 amino acids. CDR3 coding DNA: TGTGCCAGCAGTTACTCGGCGGGAGGGCCGGGCAATGAGCAGTTCTTC. Amino acid sequence: CASSYSAGGPGNEQFF.

This chain joins TRBV4-3 and TRBJ2-2; 9 positions agree with TRBD1. Trimming removed 4 bases from V and 6 bases from J; junction bases left unmatched: 9. The CDR3 loop spans 16 amino acids. Germline V gene sequence: CDR1 LGHNA, CDR2 YSLEER. In DNA form, the CDR3 reads TGCGCCAGCAGCCTAGGACAGGGGTTTATGGCCGGGGAGCTGTTTTTT. Residues: CASSLGQGFMAGELFF.

This clonotype was counted between two and nine times. This chain uses TRBV7-2 with TRBJ2-7; 8 nucleotides align to TRBD1. Per germline, CDR1 SGHTA and CDR2 FQGNSA. CDR3 size: 16 residues. After removal of 1 base from V and 2 bases from J, the junction contained 7 bases not matched to a gene. The CDR3, as DNA: TGTGCCAGCAGCTTAGTTGCTGGGACAGGTACCTACGAGCAGTACTTC. Protein sequence: CASSLVAGTGTYEQYF.

CDR3 in DNA: TGCAGCGTCGGACAGGCGCTCACCGGGGAGCTGTTTTTT. Encoded protein: CSVGQALTGELFF. The V gene is TRBV29-1, the J gene TRBJ2-2, with TRBD1 matching 7 bases. Germline assignment: CDR1 SQVTM and CDR2 ANQGSEA. Trimming at V came to 6 bases and at J to 4 bases, leaving 5 bases not matched to a gene. This CDR3 spans 13 amino acids.